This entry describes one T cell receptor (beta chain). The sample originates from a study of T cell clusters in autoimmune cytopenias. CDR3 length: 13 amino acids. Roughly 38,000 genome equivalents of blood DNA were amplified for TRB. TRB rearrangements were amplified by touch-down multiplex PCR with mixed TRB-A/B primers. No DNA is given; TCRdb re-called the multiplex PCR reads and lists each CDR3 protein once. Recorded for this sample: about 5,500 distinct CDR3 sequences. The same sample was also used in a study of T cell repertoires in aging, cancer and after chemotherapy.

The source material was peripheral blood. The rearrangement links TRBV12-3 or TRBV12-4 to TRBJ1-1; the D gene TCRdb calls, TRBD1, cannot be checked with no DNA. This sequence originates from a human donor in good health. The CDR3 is CASIGGANTEAFF.